This TCR beta chain was captured by sequencing in a study of cytomegalovirus exposure and HLA in healthy donors. The V gene's germline CDR1 is SGHDT and CDR2 YYEEEE. The CDR3 has 17 residues. Trimming cost V 0 bases and J 8 bases; bases outside gene matches: 17. The sample holds one count of this clone. Sequencing was performed with immunoSEQ multiplex PCR; in TCRdb, only in-frame clones are kept and a portion is missing. The profile shows 90,000 to 120,000 clones, 90% to 97% of them singletons. The V call is TRBV5-6, the J call TRBJ2-7; 7 bases match TRBD2. This TCR was sampled from a woman under 30 in good health and CMV-seronegative. The specimen was PBMCs. The CDR3 region is CASSLDVAGQIVQKQYF. Written as DNA, the CDR3 is TGTGCCAGCAGCTTGGACGTAGCGGGCCAGATTGTACAGAAGCAGTACTTC.